These T cell receptor beta chains were read from a single sample in a study of T cell responses to AZD1222 COVID-19 vaccine. Libraries were prepared by immunoSEQ multiplex PCR; TCRdb keeps only in-frame clonotypes and omits some of them. The sample lists about 81,000 clones; less than 95% were seen once. The sample was peripheral blood, taken 28 days after the second AZD1222 dose. These receptors all stem from an adult who received the AZD1222 COVID-19 vaccine. The CDR3 runs from the conserved cysteine through the conserved F or W. The D gene is left open where the match is weak. Clone size is not always given. Where it is, it says once, few, many or a class for expanded clones.

>15|-|TRBJ1-5|TRBV28|-
TGTGCCAGCACCATAGGGGCGGGGGGCAATCAGCCCCAGCATTTT
CASTIGAGGNQPQHF
>15|-|TRBJ2-1|TRBV27|TRBD2
TGTGCCAGCAGTTGGGGGACTAGCGGGATTAATGAGCAGTTCTTC
CASSWGTSGINEQFF
>17|once|TRBJ2-4|TRBV1|-
TGCACCAGCAGCCGTACTTATAGCGGGAGGAAAGGATGCATTCAGTACTTC
CTSSRTYSGRKGCIQYF
>15|-|TRBJ2-5|TRBV18|-
TGTGCCAGCTCACCACTCGGGACACAGAAAGAGACCCAGTACTTC
CASSPLGTQKETQYF
>15|-|TRBJ1-4|TRBV11-2|-
TGTGCCAGCAGCATGGGCGGGGGCTGGGATGAAAAACTGTTTTTT
CASSMGGGWDEKLFF
>10|-|TRBJ1-2|TRBV6-5|-
TGTGCCAGCACCTCCTATGGCTACACCTTC
CASTSYGYTF
>16|-|TRBJ2-3|TRBV7-2|TRBD2
TGTGCCAGCAGCTTAGCTAGTAGCGGGAATGCAGATACGCAGTATTTT
CASSLASSGNADTQYF
>13|once|TRBJ2-7|TRBV2|-
TGTGCCAGCAGTGTAACCCCAGGCTACGAGCAGTACTTC
CASSVTPGYEQYF
>14|-|TRBJ2-1|TRBV5-1|-
TGCGCCAGCAAAATTCCAGGGTCTCGGAATGAGCAGTTCTTC
CASKIPGSRNEQFF
>17|-|TRBJ1-4|TRBV18|TRBD1
TGTGCCAGCTCACTCCTCCATTATACAGAGGGGGCTGAAAAACTGTTTTTT
CASSLLHYTEGAEKLFF